This TCR beta chain originates from a study of T cell changes during pregnancy in multiple sclerosis. The CDR3 extends over 13 amino acids. Germline assignment: CDR1 MNHEY and CDR2 SVGAGI. V was cut by 2 bases and J by 4 bases, with 8 bases left in between. Method: immunoSEQ multiplex PCR; TCRdb's copy keeps in-frame clones and lacks some. This sample carries around 30,000 clones, around 90% of them seen once, and the ten largest clones take around 9.8%. This chain links TRBV6-5 with TRBJ1-1, with D perhaps matching TRBD1 (5 bases). The receptor was isolated from a female donor with multiple sclerosis, enrolled in a pregnancy study. The source was CD8+ T cells from peripheral blood mononuclear cells, collected in the first trimester of pregnancy. The CDR3, as DNA: TGTGCCAGCAGTTACGGAAGGGGCACTGAAGCTTTCTTT. Its protein product is CASSYGRGTEAFF.